The next 19 T cell receptor beta chains were all read from a single sample in a study of T cells in narcolepsy. Using immunoSEQ multiplex PCR, the repertoire was profiled, and TCRdb retains in-frame clones only, with some absent. The table lists around 1,600 clones, roughly 40% of them singletons. What these receptors recognize is not known. The sequenced material came from cultured CD8+ T cells from cerebrospinal fluid. All receptors come from a human donor with narcolepsy.

The DNA of the CDR3 is TGTGCCAGCAGCTTATATGGGACTACTGGGGCCAACGTCCTGACTTTC. Translation gives CASSLYGTTGANVLTF. J is TRBJ2-6 and V is TRBV7-8, with 7 bases lining up with TRBD2. The germline CDR1 and CDR2 sequences are SGHVS and FQNEAQ. CDR3 length: 16 residues. With V trimmed by 2 bases and J by 2 bases, 3 bases remained unmatched. Together with reference TRBV7-8 and TRBJ2-6, the CDR3 gives the full variable domain: GAGVSQSPRYKVAKRGQDVALRCDPISGHVSLFWYQQALGQGPEFLTYFQNEAQLDKSGLPSDRFFAERPEGSVSTLKIQRTQQEDSAVYLCASSLYGTTGANVLTFGAGSRLTVL.

This clone was seen more than once but under ten times. V is TRBV7-8 and J is TRBJ2-3, with 8 positions matching TRBD2. Trimming cost V 1 base and J 2 bases; bases outside gene matches: 8. The CDR3 has 17 amino acids. Germline V lookup: CDR1 SGHVS, CDR2 FQNEAQ. CDR3 loop: CASSLGLAGLLTDTQYF. CDR3 coding DNA: TGTGCCAGCAGCTTAGGTTTAGCGGGGTTACTCACAGATACGCAGTATTTT. Variable domain in full (rest from reference TRBV7-8 and TRBJ2-3): GAGVSQSPRYKVAKRGQDVALRCDPISGHVSLFWYQQALGQGPEFLTYFQNEAQLDKSGLPSDRFFAERPEGSVSTLKIQRTQQEDSAVYLCASSLGLAGLLTDTQYFGPGTRLTVL.

V gene TRBV2 combines with J gene TRBJ1-2, with D uncertain. The CDR3 loop spans 10 amino acids. Germline V CDR1 and CDR2: SNHLY, FYNNEI. V was cut by 3 bases and J by 8 bases, with 4 bases left in between. DNA for the CDR3: TGTGCCAGCAGTGAGGGGGGCTACACCTTC. Amino acids: CASSEGGYTF.

The V and J genes are TRBV4-1 and TRBJ2-1, with 9 nucleotides matching TRBD2. The length of the CDR3 is 16 residues. V gave up 3 bases and J gave up 5 bases; unmatched junction bases: 8. Per the germline V gene, CDR1 is MGHRA and CDR2 is YSYEKL. The CDR3 DNA reads as TGCGCCAGCAGCCAGACTAGCGGCGTGTTTAACAATGAGCAGTTCTTC. This encodes CASSQTSGVFNNEQFF.

This rearrangement joins TRBV6-5 to TRBJ1-2; D unresolved. Germline V lookup: CDR1 MNHEY, CDR2 SVGAGI. Trimming removed 0 bases at V and 6 bases at J, with 14 bases between. The CDR3 sequence is 15 residues long. CDR3 amino acids: CASSYSILGYDGYTF. The CDR3 DNA sequence: TGTGCCAGCAGTTACTCGATTTTGGGATACGATGGCTACACCTTC.

This clone turned up a few times. The chain has TRBV5-1 and TRBJ1-4; TRBD1 agrees at 11 bases. Germline V gene sequence: CDR1 SGHRS, CDR2 YFSETQ. CDR3 length equals 14 residues. After removal of 4 bases from V and 7 bases from J, the junction contained 3 bases not matched to a gene. The CDR3 DNA reads as TGCGCCAGCAGCAGGGGACAGGGGGGTGAAAAACTGTTTTTT. This gives the protein CASSRGQGGEKLFF.

The J gene is TRBJ1-3, the V gene TRBV29-1; 9 positions match TRBD1. With 5 bases clipped from V and 6 bases from J, the junction kept 2 bases outside the gene matches. The CDR3 loop spans 12 amino acids. The germline CDR1 and CDR2 sequences are SQVTM and ANQGSEA. The CDR3 reads CSVRTGENTIYF. CDR3 nucleotides: TGCAGCGTTCGGACAGGGGAAAACACCATATATTTT.

The gene calls are TRBV7-9 and TRBJ1-2; D is unclear. Germline V gene sequence: CDR1 SEHNR, CDR2 FQNEAQ (reference sequence). CDR3 length: 14 amino acids. Between the trimmed V and J ends, which lost 6 bases and 8 bases, there was a span of 19 bases. CDR3 DNA: TGTGCCAGCAGACGGGCAGTCCCGGGATACGGCTACACCTTC. It yields the protein CASRRAVPGYGYTF.

This clone is termed large (0.1 to 1%). The rearrangement links TRBV7-9 to TRBJ1-2; no definite D call. CDR3 size: 14 residues. CDR1 and CDR2 from the germline V gene are SEHNR and FQNEAQ (reference sequence). V lost 5 bases, J lost 1 base, and 11 bases lay in between. The CDR3 bases are TGTGCCAGCAGCCCGCCGACAAGTAACTATGGCTACACCTTC. This translates into CASSPPTSNYGYTF.

This clone appeared a single time. V and J are TRBV7-7 and TRBJ2-1; D call uncertain. Per germline, CDR1 SSHAT and CDR2 FNYEAQ (reference sequence). V dropped 0 bases and J dropped 8 bases, with 11 bases sitting between them. The CDR3 has 14 amino acids. Here the CDR3 reads CASSLAGRLDEQFF. In DNA form, the CDR3 reads TGTGCCAGCAGCTTAGCGGGCAGGTTGGATGAGCAGTTCTTC.

By share of the sample, this clone is large. Other DNA sequences from this sample encode an identical CDR3 as well. The V and J genes are TRBV27 and TRBJ1-2; D not resolved. This CDR3 has 13 residues. From germline, CDR1 is MNHEY and CDR2 SMNVEV (reference sequence). V lost 4 bases and J 7 bases, leaving 13 bases between the germline ends. The CDR3 reads CASSSTLAGGYTF. The CDR3 coding sequence is TGTGCCAGCAGTTCTACACTGGCGGGTGGCTACACCTTC.

By sample fraction, this clone is medium-sized. The gene calls are TRBV4-2 and TRBJ2-3; D may be TRBD2 (6 bases). There are 16 residues in the CDR3. Trimming took off 2 bases at V and 1 base at J, with 13 bases between the two ends. Germline V CDR1 and CDR2: LGHNA, YNFKEQ. CDR3 sequence reads: CASSQRSGGGTDTQYF. The CDR3 region has the DNA TGTGCCAGCAGCCAACGGAGTGGCGGGGGCACAGATACGCAGTATTTT.

The chain combines TRBV4-1 with TRBJ1-6, with 7 nucleotides matching TRBD1. CDR1 is MGHRA, CDR2 YSYEKL, per germline. With 0 bases clipped from V and 10 bases from J, the junction kept 6 bases outside the gene matches. The CDR3 contains 15 residues. The CDR3 reads CASSQEPQGGSPLHF. In DNA form, the CDR3 reads TGCGCCAGCAGCCAAGAACCGCAGGGGGGCTCACCCCTCCACTTT.

The chain couples TRBV5-1 to TRBJ2-5; no firm D call. The end of the DNA fits TRBJ2-7 better, so the J call may be wrong. The CDR3 sequence is 16 residues long. The germline V gene has CDR1 SGHRS and CDR2 YFSETQ. This CDR3 reads CASSSSTDTSSYEQYF. The CDR3 bases are TGCGCCAGCAGTTCGTCGACCGACACCAGCTCCTACGAGCAGTACTTC.

Judged by abundance, this clone is large. The V and J genes are TRBV18 and TRBJ2-5; maybe TRBD1 (6 bases). This CDR3 has 15 amino acids. Germline CDR1 reads KGHSH; CDR2 reads LQKENI. V was trimmed by 1 base and J by 5 bases, leaving 14 bases between them. Here the CDR3 reads CASSPRLLGAETQYF. The DNA of the CDR3 is TGTGCCAGCTCACCACGGCTCTTGGGGGCGGAGACCCAGTACTTC.

Comment on this clone: A far bigger clonotype differs at one base, so this is likely a read error. This CDR3 reads CASSPGGLNEQFF. In DNA, the CDR3 is TGTGCCAGCAGCCCCGGGGGGCTCAATGAGCAGTTCTTC. The chain is built from TRBV7-8 and TRBJ2-1, with D possibly being TRBD2 (7 bases). This CDR3 has 13 residues. V lost 5 bases and J 6 bases, leaving 11 bases between the germline ends. Germline-derived CDR1 and CDR2 are SGHVS and FQNEAQ.

By proportion, this clone is medium-sized. The chain recombines TRBV19 with TRBJ2-7; TRBD2 is a possible D gene (5 bases). Germline V gene sequence: CDR1 LNHDA, CDR2 SQIVND (reference sequence). The V and J ends lost 3 bases and 3 bases respectively, with 12 bases between them. CDR3 length: 14 residues. This CDR3 is CASSIVPGYYEQYF. The CDR3 bases are TGTGCCAGTAGTATCGTCCCGGGATACTACGAGCAGTACTTC. Based on the CDR3 plus reference TRBV19 and TRBJ2-7, the full variable domain is DGGITQSPKYLFRKEGQNVTLSCEQNLNHDAMYWYRQDPGQGLRLIYYSQIVNDFQKGDIAEGYSVSREKKESFPLTVTSAQKNPTAFYLCASSIVPGYYEQYFGPGTRLTVT.

The chain joins TRBV11-2 to TRBJ1-1; D is possibly TRBD1 (5 bases). CDR1 and CDR2 (germline): SGHAT, FQNNGV. V dropped 0 bases and J dropped 8 bases, with 13 bases sitting between them. CDR3 length: 14 amino acids. In DNA, the CDR3 is TGTGCCAGCAGCTTAGAGCCGGGGGTTTCGGAAGCTTTCTTT. As protein: CASSLEPGVSEAFF.

The genes are TRBV10-3 and TRBJ2-2; the D is unclear. CDR1 and CDR2 (germline): ENHRY, SYGVKD. This CDR3 comprises 14 residues. Between the trimmed V and J ends, which lost 3 bases and 1 base, there was a span of 6 bases. For the CDR3, the DNA is TGTGCCATCAGTGATGATCGGAACACCGGGGAGCTGTTTTTT. Protein sequence: CAISDDRNTGELFF.